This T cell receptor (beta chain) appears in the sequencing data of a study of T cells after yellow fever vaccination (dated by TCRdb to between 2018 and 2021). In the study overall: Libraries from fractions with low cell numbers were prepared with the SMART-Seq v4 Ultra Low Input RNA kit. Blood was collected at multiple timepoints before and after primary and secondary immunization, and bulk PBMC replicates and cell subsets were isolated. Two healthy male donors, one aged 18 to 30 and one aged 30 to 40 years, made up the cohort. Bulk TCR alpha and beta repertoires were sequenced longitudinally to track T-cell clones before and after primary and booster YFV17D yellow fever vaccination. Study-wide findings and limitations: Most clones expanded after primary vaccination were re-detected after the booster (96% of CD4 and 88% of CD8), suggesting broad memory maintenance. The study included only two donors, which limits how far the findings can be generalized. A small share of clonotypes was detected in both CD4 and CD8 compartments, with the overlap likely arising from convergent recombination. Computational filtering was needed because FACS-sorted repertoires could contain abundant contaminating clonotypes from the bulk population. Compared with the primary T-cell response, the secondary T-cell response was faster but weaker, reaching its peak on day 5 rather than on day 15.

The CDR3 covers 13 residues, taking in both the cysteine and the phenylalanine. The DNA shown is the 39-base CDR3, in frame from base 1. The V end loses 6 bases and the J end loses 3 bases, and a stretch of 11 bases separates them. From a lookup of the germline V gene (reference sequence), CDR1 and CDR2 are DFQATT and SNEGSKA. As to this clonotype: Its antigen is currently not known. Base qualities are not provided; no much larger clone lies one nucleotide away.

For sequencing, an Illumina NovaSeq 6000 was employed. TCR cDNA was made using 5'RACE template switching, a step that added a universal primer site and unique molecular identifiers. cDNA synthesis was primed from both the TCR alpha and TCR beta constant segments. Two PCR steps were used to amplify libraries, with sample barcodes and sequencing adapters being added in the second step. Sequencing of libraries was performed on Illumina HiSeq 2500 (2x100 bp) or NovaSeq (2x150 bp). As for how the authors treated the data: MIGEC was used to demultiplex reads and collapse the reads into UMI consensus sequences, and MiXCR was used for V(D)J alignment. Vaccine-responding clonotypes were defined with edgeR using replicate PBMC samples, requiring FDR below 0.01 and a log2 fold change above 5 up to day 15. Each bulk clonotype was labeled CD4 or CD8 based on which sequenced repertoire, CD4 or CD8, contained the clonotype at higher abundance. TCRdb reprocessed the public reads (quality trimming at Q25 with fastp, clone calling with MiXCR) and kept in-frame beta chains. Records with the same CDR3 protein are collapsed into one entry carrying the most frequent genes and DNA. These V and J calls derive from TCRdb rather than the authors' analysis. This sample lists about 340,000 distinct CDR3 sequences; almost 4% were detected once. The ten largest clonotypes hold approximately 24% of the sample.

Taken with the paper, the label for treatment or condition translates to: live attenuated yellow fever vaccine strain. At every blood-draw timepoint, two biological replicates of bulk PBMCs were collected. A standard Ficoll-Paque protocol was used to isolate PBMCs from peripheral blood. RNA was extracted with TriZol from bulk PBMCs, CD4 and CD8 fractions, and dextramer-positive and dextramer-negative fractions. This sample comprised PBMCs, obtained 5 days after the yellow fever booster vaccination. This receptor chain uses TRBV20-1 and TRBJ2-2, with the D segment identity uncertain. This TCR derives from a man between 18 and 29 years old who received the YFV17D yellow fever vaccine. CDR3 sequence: CSAVRVDTGELFF. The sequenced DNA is TGCAGTGCAGTTAGGGTGGACACCGGGGAGCTGTTTTTT.